The rows below give T cell receptor beta chains drawn from one sample of a study of identical twins. Each CDR3 protein is one row after TCRdb ran MiXCR on the 5' RACE reads. This sample has more than 1.5 million distinct CDR3 sequences, with around a third found just once. The specimen sequenced was cord blood. Source of these receptors: a newborn girl in good health. Both conserved end residues are part of each CDR3. Fields, in order: J gene, clone size, V gene, D gene, CDR3 protein, CDR3 DNA. D genes are given only for firm matches. Size is stated for part of the rows, as once, few or many counts, or as a class when the clone is expanded.

>TRBJ2-7|.|TRBV20-1|TRBD2
CSAGLSGRASYEQYF
TGCAGTGCTGGACTTAGCGGGAGGGCCTCCTACGAGCAGTACTTC
>TRBJ1-1|.|TRBV29-1|TRBD1
CSSVGAGGGHTEAFF
TGCAGCTCTGTAGGGGCAGGGGGCGGGCACACTGAAGCTTTCTTT
>TRBJ2-1|.|TRBV20-1|.
CSASRGGQTYEQFF
TGCAGTGCTAGTAGGGGGGGCCAGACCTACGAGCAGTTCTTC
>TRBJ2-4|few|TRBV2|.
CASSPGVSPNIQYF
TGTGCCAGCAGTCCGGGTGTCAGCCCAAACATTCAGTACTTC
>TRBJ2-5|few|TRBV6-2/TRBV6-3|TRBD2
CATGTSGPETQYF
TGTGCCACCGGGACTAGCGGACCAGAGACCCAGTACTTC
>TRBJ2-1|.|TRBV12-3/TRBV12-4|.
CASTLPASVDEQFF
TGTGCCAGCACCCTTCCGGCTAGCGTTGATGAGCAGTTCTTC
>TRBJ1-1|.|TRBV3-1|TRBD1
CASSALDRVNTEAFF
TGTGCCAGCAGCGCATTGGACAGGGTGAACACTGAAGCTTTCTTT
>TRBJ2-4|.|TRBV28|.
CASSSDPRNIQYF
TGTGCCAGCAGTAGCGATCCTAGGAACATTCAGTACTTC
>TRBJ2-7|many|TRBV7-2|.
CASSLERISSYEQYF
TGTGCCAGCAGCTTAGAACGAATTAGCTCCTACGAGCAGTACTTC
>TRBJ2-7|.|TRBV11-1|TRBD2
CASSYQREVNEQYF
TGTGCCAGCAGCTATCAGCGGGAGGTGAATGAGCAGTACTTC
>TRBJ2-1|.|TRBV5-6|TRBD2
CASSSSAGGQFF
TGTGCCAGCAGCTCATCAGCGGGGGGGCAGTTCTTC
>TRBJ2-5|.|TRBV4-2|.
CASSQGWASQETQYF
TGTGCCAGCAGCCAAGGATGGGCTTCCCAAGAGACCCAGTACTTC
>TRBJ2-7|.|TRBV5-1|.
CASSYGLTIEQYF
TGCGCCAGCAGCTATGGACTGACAATCGAGCAGTACTTC
>TRBJ2-7|.|TRBV7-2|TRBD1
CASSFVGTGIFYEQYF
TGTGCCAGCAGCTTTGTCGGGACAGGGATCTTCTACGAGCAGTACTTC
>TRBJ1-6|.|TRBV7-8|.
CASSEWTPGMDTPLHF
TGTGCCAGCAGCGAGTGGACCCCAGGGATGGATACACCCCTCCACTTT
>TRBJ1-2|.|TRBV5-1|TRBD1
CASSPKEPGQFYGYTF
TGCGCCAGCAGCCCGAAGGAACCGGGACAGTTCTATGGCTACACCTTC
>TRBJ2-2|.|TRBV5-6|.
CASSEYGTGELFF
TGTGCCAGCTCCGAGTACGGGACCGGGGAGCTGTTTTTT
>TRBJ2-3|few|TRBV5-1|TRBD1
CASSGTGDTDTQYF
TGCGCCAGCTCCGGGACAGGGGACACAGATACGCAGTATTTT
>TRBJ1-4|few|TRBV6-1|TRBD1
CASSEAGQGEKLFF
TGTGCCAGCAGTGAAGCGGGACAGGGTGAAAAACTGTTTTTT
>TRBJ1-6|.|TRBV20-1|TRBD1
CSARVGDRGIYSLPHF
TGCAGTGCTAGAGTAGGGGACAGGGGAATTTATTCACTCCCCCACTTT
>TRBJ1-5|.|TRBV5-1|.
CACSLERHQPQHF
TGCGCCTGCAGCTTGGAACGGCATCAGCCCCAGCATTTT
>TRBJ1-4|.|TRBV5-1|TRBD1
CASSFRPQGRNEKLFF
TGCGCCAGCAGCTTCCGACCACAGGGGCGGAATGAAAAACTGTTTTTT
>TRBJ1-2|many|TRBV7-2|TRBD1
CASSLTGHYGYTF
TGTGCCAGCAGTTTGACAGGGCACTATGGCTACACCTTC
>TRBJ2-1|.|TRBV14|TRBD2
CASSQVVGGRRQFF
TGTGCCAGCAGCCAAGTGGTAGGCGGGAGGAGGCAGTTCTTC
>TRBJ2-7|.|TRBV3-1|TRBD2
CASSQDPRASGSYEQYF
TGTGCCAGCAGCCAAGATCCCCGGGCTAGCGGGAGCTACGAGCAGTACTTC
>TRBJ2-2|few|TRBV9|.
CASSVDPGNTGELFF
TGTGCCAGCAGCGTAGATCCAGGCAACACCGGGGAGCTGTTTTTT
>TRBJ1-1|.|TRBV6-1|.
CASSEGRSEAFF
TGTGCCAGCAGTGAAGGGCGTAGTGAAGCTTTCTTT
>TRBJ1-6|once|TRBV5-1|TRBD1
CASSLLQGMGSPLHF
TGCGCCAGCAGCTTGTTACAGGGGATGGGCTCACCCCTCCACTTT
>TRBJ1-1|.|TRBV29-1|.
CSVEEGEAFF
TGCAGCGTTGAAGAGGGGGAAGCTTTCTTT
>TRBJ2-1|.|TRBV5-1|.
CASSFTLGANEQFF
TGCGCCAGCAGCTTCACCCTTGGGGCGAATGAGCAGTTCTTC
>TRBJ2-1|many|TRBV7-8|TRBD2
CASSLVGLAGDNEQFF
TGTGCCAGCAGCTTAGTGGGACTAGCGGGCGACAATGAGCAGTTCTTC
>TRBJ2-3|.|TRBV10-1|.
CASSESGQGTDTQYF
TGCGCCAGCAGTGAGTCTGGGCAGGGCACAGATACGCAGTATTTT
>TRBJ1-2|.|TRBV21-1|.
CASSNYWKLGRSHGYTF
TGTGCCAGCAGCAACTATTGGAAACTAGGACGATCGCATGGCTACACCTTC
>TRBJ1-4|few|TRBV20-1|.
CSARGQLREKLFF
TGCAGTGCTAGAGGACAGTTGCGAGAAAAACTGTTTTTT
>TRBJ1-2|few|TRBV29-1|.
CSVGAAYGYTF
TGCAGCGTTGGGGCAGCCTATGGCTACACCTTC
>TRBJ2-7|.|TRBV20-1|TRBD1
CSAKGWTGTYEQYF
TGCAGTGCTAAGGGTTGGACAGGGACCTACGAGCAGTACTTC
>TRBJ2-3|.|TRBV20-1|.
CSARRRASTDTQYF
TGCAGTGCTAGGAGGCGGGCTAGCACAGATACGCAGTATTTT
>TRBJ2-5|.|TRBV24-1|TRBD2
CATSDLGLAGEQETQYF
TGTGCCACCAGTGATTTGGGGCTAGCGGGGGAGCAAGAGACCCAGTACTTC
>TRBJ2-7|.|TRBV5-1|.
CASRAGPNDYEQYF
TGCGCCAGCAGGGCAGGACCGAACGACTACGAGCAGTACTTC
>TRBJ2-1|.|TRBV18|TRBD1
CASSPLDRGLYNEQFF
TGTGCCAGCTCACCCCTGGACAGGGGGCTCTACAATGAGCAGTTCTTC
>TRBJ2-5|few|TRBV27|TRBD1
CASTTGQGSKTQYF
TGTGCCAGTACAACTGGACAGGGTAGTAAGACCCAGTACTTC
>TRBJ1-2|few|TRBV20-1|.
CSATTALYGYTF
TGCAGTGCTACGACAGCACTCTATGGCTACACCTTC